This entry lists 24 T cell receptor beta chains sequenced from one sample in a study of shared clonotypes between healthy human individuals. The assay was immunoSEQ multiplex PCR, and TCRdb's table has in-frame clones only and misses some. The sample records 450,000 or so clones, 70% to 80% being singletons. The sequencing input was PBMCs. These receptors came from a woman between 40 and 50 years old in good health. Some clones in this sample may be carry-over from other donors' samples.

This clone has just a few counts. This chain links TRBV7-3 with TRBJ2-2; 8 bases fit TRBD2. The germline CDR1 and CDR2 sequences are SGHTA and FQGTGA. V lost 5 bases to trimming and J lost 8 bases; unmatched junction nucleotides: 7. This CDR3 is 14 amino acids long. CDR3 region: CASSPGLVVGELFF. Here the CDR3 DNA reads TGTGCCAGCAGCCCGGGACTAGTTGTTGGGGAGCTGTTTTTT. The complete variable domain, with remaining parts taken from reference TRBV7-3 and TRBJ2-2, reads GAGVSQTPSNKVTEKGKYVELRCDPISGHTALYWYRQSLGQGPEFLIYFQGTGAADDSGLPNDRFFAVRPEGSVSTLKIQRTERGDSAVYLCASSPGLVVGELFFGEGSRLTVL.

This clone was seen only a few times. The CDR3 nucleotides are TGCGCCAGCAGCCCGAAGAGATACTCTGGAAACACCATATATTTT. Residues: CASSPKRYSGNTIYF. The gene calls are TRBV4-3 and TRBJ1-3, with D unresolved. V was pared by 4 bases and J by 0 bases, with 10 bases between. Germline V gene data show CDR1 as LGHNA and CDR2 as YSLEER. The CDR3 length is 15 residues.

Turning to this clone: This likely stems from a read error, as it lies one base from a far larger clone. The rearrangement joins TRBV28 to TRBJ2-3; D is possibly TRBD1 (5 bases). Germline CDR1 is MDHEN and CDR2 is SYDVKM. The CDR3 is 17 residues long. The CDR3 loop reads CASSLDGRGWGTDTQCF. The CDR3 nucleotides read TGTGCCAGCAGTTTGGATGGACGAGGATGGGGCACAGATACGCAGTGTTTT.

The chain carries TRBV5-1 and TRBJ2-1; 10 bases map to TRBD2. Trimming at V came to 1 base and at J to 6 bases, leaving 4 bases not matched to a gene. The CDR3 contains 15 residues. Germline V gene sequence: CDR1 SGHRS, CDR2 YFSETQ. The CDR3 DNA reads TGCGCCAGCAGCTTGATTAGCGGGAGGTTCAATGAGCAGTTCTTC. Residues: CASSLISGRFNEQFF.

This chain links TRBV29-1 with TRBJ2-5; unclear D gene. Trimming took 5 bases from V and 5 from J, leaving 15 bases between them. The germline V gene encodes CDR1 SQVTM and CDR2 ANQGSEA. CDR3 length equals 13 residues. This chain's CDR3 is CSVPQASRETQYF. The CDR3 nucleotides are TGCAGCGTTCCCCAGGCGTCCAGGGAGACCCAGTACTTC.

The chain joins TRBV7-2 to TRBJ1-3, with D hard to call. CDR1 is SGHTA and CDR2 is FQGNSA in the germline V gene. Trimming stripped 4 bases from V and 3 bases from J, with 13 bases between. The CDR3 is 15 amino acids. The DNA of the CDR3 is TGTGCCAGCAGCTACAGCACGGGGAATGGAAACACCATATATTTT. Translation gives CASSYSTGNGNTIYF.

In the case of this clone: At the DNA level, this CDR3 is encoded by other sequences in the same sample as well. This chain connects TRBV9 to TRBJ1-1; perhaps TRBD1 as D (6 bases). The CDR3 is 14 amino acids. Trimming stripped 4 bases from V and 0 bases from J, with 10 bases between. In germline, CDR1 is SGDLS, CDR2 YYNGEE. The CDR3 bases are TGTGCCAGCAGCCCCGGGACACTGAACACTGAAGCTTTCTTT. As protein: CASSPGTLNTEAFF.

There are a few counts of this clone. The genes are TRBV30 and TRBJ2-3; D may be TRBD1 or TRBD2 (6 bases each). The germline V gene has CDR1 GTSNPN and CDR2 SVGIG (reference sequence). V was clipped by 8 bases and J by 4 bases, with 13 bases between them. The CDR3 extends over 12 amino acids. In DNA form, the CDR3 reads TGTGCCCTAGGGGGGAATGCAGATACGCAGTATTTT. This translates into CALGGNADTQYF.

The gene calls are TRBV5-1 and TRBJ1-1, with a weak D call TRBD1 (6 bases). Trimming cost V 4 bases and J 0 bases, with 22 bases left between them. The CDR3 consists of 18 residues. Germline CDR1 is SGHRS and CDR2 is YFSETQ. The CDR3 sequence is CASSLGASGVRMNTEAFF. The CDR3 region has the DNA TGCGCCAGCAGCCTGGGGGCGAGTGGGGTTAGAATGAACACTGAAGCTTTCTTT.

The chain employs TRBV6-5 and TRBJ2-7, with D possibly matching TRBD1 (6 bases). Trimming stripped 2 bases from V and 3 bases from J, with 8 bases between. This CDR3 contains 13 residues. Germline V lookup: CDR1 MNHEY, CDR2 SVGAGI. The CDR3 spells CASSYEGGYEQYF. CDR3 DNA: TGTGCCAGCAGTTACGAAGGGGGCTACGAGCAGTACTTC.

The chain joins TRBV4-1 to TRBJ2-7, with D perhaps assigned TRBD1 or TRBD2 (6 bases each). V lost 1 base, J lost 7 bases, and 17 bases lay in between. Germline loops: CDR1 MGHRA, CDR2 YSYEKL. This CDR3 spans 15 amino acids. The CDR3 DNA sequence: TGCGCCAGCAGCCAAGGGGGGGCAGGGGTGAAGGAGCAGTACTTC. Protein sequence: CASSQGGAGVKEQYF.

Regarding this clone: This sample also contains other DNA sequences that code for the same CDR3. The rearrangement links TRBV19 to TRBJ2-1; TRBD1 is a possible D gene (5 bases). This CDR3 is built from 14 residues. Germline lookup yields CDR1 LNHDA and CDR2 SQIVND (reference sequence). V was clipped by 8 bases and J by 7 bases, with 18 bases between them. CDR3 nucleotides: TGTGCCAGTGGCGGACAACGCGTCTATAATGAGCAGTTCTTC. This gives the protein CASGGQRVYNEQFF.

This clone was detected once. V is TRBV4-2 and J is TRBJ2-3; 8 bases align to TRBD2. Germline assignment: CDR1 LGHNA and CDR2 YNFKEQ. J gave up 3 bases and V 0 bases, and 8 bases lay outside the gene matches. The CDR3 is made up of 17 amino acids. CDR3 residues: CASSQDLAGEGTDTQYF. The CDR3, as DNA: TGTGCCAGCAGCCAAGATCTAGCGGGCGAGGGGACAGATACGCAGTATTTT.

The chain links TRBV29-1 to TRBJ2-3; no clear D. The V gene's germline CDR1 is SQVTM and CDR2 ANQGSEA. The CDR3 runs to 15 residues. The V end was cut by 1 base, the J end by 1 base, with 12 bases between. This CDR3 is CSVEAGRTGTDTQYF. CDR3 coding DNA: TGCAGCGTTGAAGCTGGGCGAACCGGCACAGATACGCAGTATTTT.

The chain has TRBV5-1 and TRBJ2-1; 13 bases match TRBD2. Per the germline V gene, CDR1 is SGHRS and CDR2 is YFSETQ. The CDR3 is made up of 14 amino acids. Trimming at V came to 4 bases and at J to 5 bases, leaving 0 bases not matched to a gene. CDR3 protein: CASSGLAGDNEQFF. CDR3 bases: TGCGCCAGCAGCGGACTAGCGGGAGACAATGAGCAGTTCTTC.

The gene calls are TRBV29-1 and TRBJ2-7; TRBD2 matches 15 bases. CDR3 size: 16 residues. Germline V gives CDR1 SQVTM, CDR2 ANQGSEA. V lost 6 bases, J lost 0 bases, and 6 bases stayed unmatched. The chain's CDR3 is CSVAGTSGGSSYEQYF. The CDR3 DNA reads as TGCAGCGTAGCTGGGACTAGCGGGGGGAGCTCCTACGAGCAGTACTTC.

Points on this clone: This likely came from a read error, as a far larger clone is one base away. V and J are TRBV30 and TRBJ2-5, with D unresolved. CDR1 is GTSNPN and CDR2 is SVGIG in the germline V gene (reference sequence). This CDR3 is 13 amino acids long. CDR3 loop: CAWNRVLQETRYF. CDR3 DNA: TGTGCCTGGAACAGAGTCCTTCAAGAGACCCGGTACTTC.

The V gene is TRBV9, the J gene TRBJ2-3; the match to TRBD2 covers 8 bases. The CDR3 contains 17 residues. From germline, CDR1 is SGDLS and CDR2 YYNGEE. V dropped 3 bases and J dropped 3; count of bases not matched to a gene: 12. The CDR3 DNA reads as TGTGCCAGCAGCGAAGGGGCGGCTAGCGGGTTAACAGATACGCAGTATTTT. Translated, it gives CASSEGAASGLTDTQYF.

The J gene is TRBJ2-1, the V gene TRBV10-1; 7 bases line up with TRBD2. CDR1 WNHNN and CDR2 SYGVQD come from the germline V gene (reference sequence). Germline trimming cut 6 bases from V and 3 bases from J; bases unmatched to any gene: 2. This CDR3 has 13 amino acids. CDR3 sequence reads: CASSRDYYNEQFF. CDR3 bases: TGCGCCAGCAGCCGGGACTACTACAATGAGCAGTTCTTC.

The table lists this clone with a count of one. This chain connects TRBV2 to TRBJ1-1; D unclear. The V end lost 4 bases, the J end lost 2 bases, and 11 bases lay between the germline ends. This CDR3 is 14 amino acids long. Per germline, CDR1 SNHLY and CDR2 FYNNEI. The CDR3 DNA is TGTGCCAGCAGTGCGCAACAGCTTAACACTGAAGCTTTCTTT. Encoded protein: CASSAQQLNTEAFF.

The chain employs TRBV19 and TRBJ1-1; no clear D. The CDR3 sequence is 13 residues long. The V end was cut by 5 bases, the J end by 0 bases, with 7 bases between. The V gene's germline CDR1 is LNHDA and CDR2 SQIVND (reference sequence). CDR3 nucleotide sequence: TGTGCCAGTAGTCAGTACATGAACACTGAAGCTTTCTTT. Translating gives CASSQYMNTEAFF.

This chain joins TRBV5-4 and TRBJ2-5; no clear D. The V and J ends lost 0 bases and 2 bases respectively, with 5 bases between them. The CDR3 contains 13 residues. CDR1 and CDR2 from the germline V gene are SGHNT and YYREEE (reference sequence). CDR3: CASSLVTQETQYF. In DNA form, the CDR3 reads TGTGCCAGCAGCTTGGTCACACAAGAGACCCAGTACTTC.

The chain links TRBV28 to TRBJ2-2, with 7 bases lining up with TRBD2. Trimming removed 9 bases from V and 6 bases from J; junction bases left unmatched: 10. This CDR3 contains 14 residues. The germline gives CDR1 MDHEN, CDR2 SYDVKM. CDR3 sequence: CASTLARGAGELFF. The CDR3 DNA is TGTGCCAGTACACTAGCGCGAGGGGCCGGGGAGCTGTTTTTT.

The genes are TRBV4-1 and TRBJ1-4; D perhaps matches TRBD1 (6 bases). The V end was cut by 0 bases, the J end by 7 bases, with 12 bases between. Germline values: CDR1 MGHRA, CDR2 YSYEKL. The CDR3 covers 15 residues. The CDR3 DNA sequence: TGCGCCAGCAGCCAAGACGTTTACAGGGTTGAAAAACTGTTTTTT. Translating it yields CASSQDVYRVEKLFF.